These T cell receptor beta chains were read from a single sample in a study of tumor-infiltrating lymphocytes in primary liver carcinoma. From the multiplex PCR reads, TCRdb called clonotypes with MiXCR, one entry per CDR3 protein. The table has roughly 120,000 distinct CDR3 sequences, 55% to 75% seen once; the top ten hold 8% to 9%. Sequenced sample: liver tumor tissue from sampling region 3. These receptors were obtained from a woman between 55 and 75 years old with primary liver carcinoma and hepatitis B virus infection. Each CDR3 is given with its conserved first and last residue. The D gene is left open where the match is weak. The size field is filled for only some rows; it gives once, few, many or a size class.

NA	NA	TRBV7-6	TRBJ2-1	TGTGCCAGCAGCTTAGCCGGGCTCCTCGAACAGCTCTTC	CASSLAGLLEQLF
many	TRBD1	TRBV6-2/TRBV6-3	TRBJ1-2	TGTGCCAGCAGTACCAGGACAGGGAGGAACTATGGCTACACCTTC	CASSTRTGRNYGYTF
NA	NA	TRBV11-2	TRBJ2-7	TGTGCCAGCGCAACTTACCGGGGCGCCTATGACCAGTACTTC	CASATYRGAYDQYF
NA	TRBD1	TRBV5-1	TRBJ1-4	TGCGCCAGCAGCTCAGGGGGTGCAACTAATGAAAAACTGTTTTTT	CASSSGGATNEKLFF
many	NA	TRBV28	TRBJ2-5	TGTGCCAGTGGACTGATCCAAGAGACCCAGTACTTC	CASGLIQETQYF
many	NA	TRBV6-5	TRBJ1-2	TGTGCCAGCAGTTCCCCGGGACTCTACTGGGGCTACACCTTC	CASSSPGLYWGYTF
many	TRBD2	TRBV7-9	TRBJ2-1	TGTGCCAGCAGCCCAGGGCCTAGCGGTATAGACAATGAGCAGTTCTTC	CASSPGPSGIDNEQFF
NA	TRBD1	TRBV28	TRBJ1-2	TGTGCCATCGACCCCCACCGGACAGGGGGCGGCTATGGCTACACCTTC	CAIDPHRTGGGYGYTF
NA	NA	TRBV11-3	TRBJ2-1	TGCGCCAGCAGCTCCCGATCGGGATTCCAGTTATTC	CASSSRSGFQLF
many	TRBD2	TRBV4-1	TRBJ2-5	TGCGCCAGCAGCCAAGGGGAACTAGCGGGAGGGGAGACCCAGTACTTC	CASSQGELAGGETQYF
many	TRBD2	TRBV7-9	TRBJ2-3	TGTGCCAGCAGCCCGGGACTAGCCGCAGATACGCAGTATTTT	CASSPGLAADTQYF
NA	NA	TRBV6-5	TRBJ2-1	TGTGCCAGCAGTTATAGGCGCGGCTACAATGAGCAGTTCTTC	CASSYRRGYNEQFF
medium-sized	NA	TRBV28	TRBJ1-1	TGTGCCAGCAGTTTAAGCGCTGAAGCTTTCTTT	CASSLSAEAFF
NA	NA	TRBV5-1	TRBJ2-3	TGCGCCAGCAGCTTGGGCAGGGAAGGAGATACGCAGTATTTT	CASSLGREGDTQYF
NA	NA	TRBV11-2	TRBJ2-1	TGTGCCAGCAGCTTAGTTAGGGATTTCCTTCGCAAGTTCTTC	CASSLVRDFLRKFF
NA	TRBD2	TRBV6-5	TRBJ2-1	TGTGCCAGCAGTTACTCAAGGACGGCGGGAGGTCACAATGAGCAGTTCTTC	CASSYSRTAGGHNEQFF
few	NA	TRBV19	TRBJ1-5	TGTGCCAGTAGTACAACGGGGCAGATCATACAGCCCCAGCATTTT	CASSTTGQIIQPQHF
NA	NA	TRBV6-1	TRBJ1-4	TGTACCAGCAGTCTACATGCGGGGCGGCTGTTTTTT	CTSSLHAGRLFF
many	NA	TRBV5-5	TRBJ1-5	TGTGCCAGCAGCTTGGACACAGGGAATCAGCCCCAGCATTTT	CASSLDTGNQPQHF
once	TRBD2	TRBV11-2	TRBJ2-1	TGTGCCGGCAGCTGGGCTAGCGGGTTTAACAATGAGCAGTATTTC	CAGSWASGFNNEQYF
many	NA	TRBV4-1	TRBJ2-5	TGCGCCAGCAGCCAAGAGCGAGGGGTGGGAGAGACCCAGTACTTC	CASSQERGVGETQYF
few	TRBD1	TRBV10-3	TRBJ1-1	TGTGCCACGACGACAGGGGGGACTGAAGCTTTCTTT	CATTTGGTEAFF
many	TRBD2	TRBV6-1	TRBJ2-7	TGTGCCAGCAAACCGGGACTAGCCGTCTACGAGCAGTACTTC	CASKPGLAVYEQYF
NA	TRBD1	TRBV29-1	TRBJ2-1	TGCAGCGCCTCACGGTTGGAGGGACAGGTTTTCTACAATGAGCAGTTCTTC	CSASRLEGQVFYNEQFF
once	NA	TRBV6-6	TRBJ1-1	TGTGCTAGCAGATTAGACAGTCAATACACTGAAGCTTTCTTT	CASRLDSQYTEAFF
NA	NA	TRBV5-1	TRBJ2-6	TGCGCCAGCACATGGGACACCTCTGGGGCCAACGTCCTGACTTTC	CASTWDTSGANVLTF
many	TRBD1	TRBV5-1	TRBJ1-1	TGCGCCAGCAGCTTGCGACAGGGAGACGAAGCTTTCTTT	CASSLRQGDEAFF
many	TRBD2	TRBV12-3/TRBV12-4	TRBJ2-3	TGTGCCAGCAGTTTAGAGTTACTAGCGGGCCCCCCGGATACGCAGTATTTT	CASSLELLAGPPDTQYF
once	NA	TRBV6-2/TRBV6-3	TRBJ1-1	TGTGCCAGCAGCCGGACAGTTTTGAACAGTGAAGCTTTCTTT	CASSRTVLNSEAFF
few	TRBD2	TRBV5-1	TRBJ2-7	TGCGCCAGCACCCCAATAGCGGGAGGCTACGAGCAGTACTTC	CASTPIAGGYEQYF
NA	TRBD1	TRBV30	TRBJ1-2	TGTGCCTGGAGGGGCCGGGACAGAGTACATAACTATGGCTACACCTTC	CAWRGRDRVHNYGYTF
NA	NA	TRBV4-1	TRBJ2-5	TGCGCCAGCAACCACCGAGGGAGCGGCCAAGAGACCCAGTACTTC	CASNHRGSGQETQYF
NA	NA	TRBV4-1	TRBJ1-2	TGCGCCAACAGCCACACCGGGACACGGAACTATAGCTACACCTTC	CANSHTGTRNYSYTF
NA	TRBD2	TRBV11-1	TRBJ2-5	TGTGCAAGCAGCTTAGGATCGCCTAGCGGACAAGAGACCCAGTATTTC	CASSLGSPSGQETQYF
many	TRBD1	TRBV12-3/TRBV12-4	TRBJ1-3	TGTGCCAGCAGGACAGGGGGATACACCATATATTTT	CASRTGGYTIYF
NA	NA	TRBV5-8	TRBJ2-2	TGTGCCAGCTGCTTGGGCAGTGGGGGCACCGGGGAGCTGTTTTTT	CASCLGSGGTGELFF
NA	NA	TRBV6-5	TRBJ1-6	TGTGCCAGTGTGACCTCGAGCTTCACTTCACCCCTCCACTTT	CASVTSSFTSPLHF
NA	NA	TRBV21-1	TRBJ2-3	TGTGCCAGCAGCACCTCTTCCGGCATGCAAACTAGCACAGATACGCAGTATTTT	CASSTSSGMQTSTDTQYF
once	TRBD2	TRBV6-6	TRBJ2-7	TGTGCCTGCAGTAGCGGGACTAGGACCTACGAACAGTACTTC	CACSSGTRTYEQYF
NA	NA	TRBV11-2	TRBJ2-1	TGTGCCAGCATCTTAGGTAAAAAAGAGCAGTTCTTC	CASILGKKEQFF
many	TRBD2	TRBV12-3/TRBV12-4	TRBJ2-7	TGTGCCAGCAGTCCCCACGGGGGGAGCTCCTACGAGCAGTACTTC	CASSPHGGSSYEQYF
NA	NA	TRBV6-1	TRBJ2-6	TGTATCAGCAGTGACAGCTCTGGGGCCAACGTCCTGACTTTC	CISSDSSGANVLTF
many	NA	TRBV5-6	TRBJ2-7	TGTGCCAGCAGCCCGGGCCCCACAGGGTCCTACGAGCAGTACTTC	CASSPGPTGSYEQYF
once	NA	TRBV28	TRBJ1-5	TGTGCCAGCAGGCCCGGACAGAGAAATCAGCCCCAGCATTTT	CASRPGQRNQPQHF
few	NA	TRBV28	TRBJ2-1	TGTGCCAGCAGTTTCCCTCTGCGGGAGCAGTTCTTC	CASSFPLREQFF
many	TRBD2	TRBV10-1	TRBJ2-5	TGCGCCAGCAGTGACCGGACTAGCGGGAGTGAGACCCAGTACTTC	CASSDRTSGSETQYF
NA	TRBD2	TRBV11-2	TRBJ2-3	TGTGTCAGCAAGCCGTGGACTAGCACAGATACGCAGTATTTC	CVSKPWTSTDTQYF
many	NA	TRBV7-8	TRBJ2-2	TGTGCCAGCAGCTTAGCTGCCGGCACCGGGGAGCTGTTTTTT	CASSLAAGTGELFF
many	NA	TRBV6-5	TRBJ2-1	TGTGCCAGCAGTCCAAAATGGATAGACTACAATGAGCAGTTCTTC	CASSPKWIDYNEQFF
NA	NA	TRBV28	TRBJ1-1	TGTGCCAGCAGCCCTGGGGGGGATGGGAACACTGAAACTTTCTTT	CASSPGGDGNTETFF